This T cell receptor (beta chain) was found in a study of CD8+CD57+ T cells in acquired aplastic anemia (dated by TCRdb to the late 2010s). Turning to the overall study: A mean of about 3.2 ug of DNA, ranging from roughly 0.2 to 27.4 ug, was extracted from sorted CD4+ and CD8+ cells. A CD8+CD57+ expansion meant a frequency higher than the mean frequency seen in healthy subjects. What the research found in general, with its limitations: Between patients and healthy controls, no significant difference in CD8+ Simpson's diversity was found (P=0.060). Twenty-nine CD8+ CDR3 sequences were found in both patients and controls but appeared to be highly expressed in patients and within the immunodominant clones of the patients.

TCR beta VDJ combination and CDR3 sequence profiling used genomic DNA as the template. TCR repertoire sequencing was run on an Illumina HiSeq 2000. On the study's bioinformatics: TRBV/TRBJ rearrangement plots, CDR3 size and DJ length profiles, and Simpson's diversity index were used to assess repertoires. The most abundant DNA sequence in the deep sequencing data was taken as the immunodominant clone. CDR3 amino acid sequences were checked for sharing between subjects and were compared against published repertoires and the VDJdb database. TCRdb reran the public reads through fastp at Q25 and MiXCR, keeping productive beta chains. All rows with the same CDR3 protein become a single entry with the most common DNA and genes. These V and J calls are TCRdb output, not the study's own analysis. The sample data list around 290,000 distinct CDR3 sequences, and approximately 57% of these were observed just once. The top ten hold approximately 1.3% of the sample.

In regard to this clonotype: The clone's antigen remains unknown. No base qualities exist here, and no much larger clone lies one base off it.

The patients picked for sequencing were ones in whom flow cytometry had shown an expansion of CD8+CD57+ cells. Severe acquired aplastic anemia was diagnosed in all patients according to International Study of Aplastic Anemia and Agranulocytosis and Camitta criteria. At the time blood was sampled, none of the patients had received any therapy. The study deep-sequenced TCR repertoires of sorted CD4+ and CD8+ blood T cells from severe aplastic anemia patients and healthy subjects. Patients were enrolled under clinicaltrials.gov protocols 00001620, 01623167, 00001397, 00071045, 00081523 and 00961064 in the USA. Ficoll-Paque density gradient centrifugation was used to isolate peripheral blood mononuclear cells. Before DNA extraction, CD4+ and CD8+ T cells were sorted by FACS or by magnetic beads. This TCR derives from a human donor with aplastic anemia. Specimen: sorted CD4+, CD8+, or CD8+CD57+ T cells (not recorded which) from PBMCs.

The DNA sequence is given as TGCGCCAGCAGCGATGGGACCTTGAGAAATGAGCAGTTCTTC. Translation gives CASSDGTLRNEQFF. Recombination linked TRBV5-1 to TRBJ2-1; the D segment is perhaps TRBD1 or TRBD2, each sharing 5 matched bases. Counted from cysteine to phenylalanine, this CDR3 has 14 amino acids. Only CDR3 DNA is held: 42 bases, read in frame from base 1. The CDR1 and CDR2 encoded by the germline V gene are SGHRS and YFSETQ. Deletion took 4 bases off V and 7 bases off J, with a span of 15 bases between the germline ends.